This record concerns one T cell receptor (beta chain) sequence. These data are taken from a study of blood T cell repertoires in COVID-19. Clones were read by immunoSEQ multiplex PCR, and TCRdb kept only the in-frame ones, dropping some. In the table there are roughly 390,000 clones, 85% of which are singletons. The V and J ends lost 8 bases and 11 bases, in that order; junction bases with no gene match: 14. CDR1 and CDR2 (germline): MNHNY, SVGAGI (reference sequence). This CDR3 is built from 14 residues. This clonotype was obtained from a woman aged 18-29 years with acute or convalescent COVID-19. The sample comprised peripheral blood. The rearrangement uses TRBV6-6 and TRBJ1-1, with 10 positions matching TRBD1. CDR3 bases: TGTGCCAGCGATCTGGGACAGGGGACCGGCTGGGCTTTCTTT. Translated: CASDLGQGTGWAFF.